These 16 T cell receptor beta chains came from one sample sequenced in a study of blood T cells in healthy people across ages. Combining a sample-barcoded 5' primer with a J-beta primer mix, a second PCR ran for roughly 7 to 12 cycles. TCRdb reanalysed the 5' RACE reads using MiXCR and keeps one entry per CDR3 protein. In the table there are some 800,000 distinct CDR3 sequences, roughly 44% of which are singletons. The sequencing input was blood. The origin of the receptors is a man in his 60s in good health.

This clonotype was observed many times. The chain uses TRBV7-8 and TRBJ2-3, with D possibly matching TRBD2 (6 bases). Per the germline V gene, CDR1 is SGHVS and CDR2 is FQNEAQ. V lost 3 bases to trimming and J lost 6 bases, with 13 bases between them. The CDR3 has 14 residues. CDR3 residues: CASSLGLGRDTQYF. The CDR3 bases are TGTGCCAGCAGCTTGGGGTTGGGGAGGGATACGCAGTATTTT.

V usage is TRBV7-2 and J usage is TRBJ2-2; D uncertain. Germline CDR1 reads SGHTA; CDR2 reads FQGNSA. V lost 5 bases to trimming and J lost 4 bases, with 11 bases between them. The CDR3 is made up of 14 amino acids. The CDR3 DNA is TGTGCCAGCAGCCTCGAGCTACGCACCGGGGAGCTGTTTTTT. Protein sequence: CASSLELRTGELFF.

Comment on this clonotype: Compared with germline, one end of the junction differs, possibly owing to a read error. This chain joins TRBV7-2 and TRBJ2-7, with no clear D. This CDR3 has 13 residues. CDR1 SGHTA and CDR2 FQGNSA come from the germline V gene. The CDR3 DNA reads as TGTGCCAACAGCTACCATAGAAACTACGAGCAGTACTTC. Amino acid sequence: CANSYHRNYEQYF.

This clonotype was recorded only once. The chain carries TRBV6-2 or TRBV6-3 and TRBJ2-2, with D perhaps matching TRBD1 (6 bases). Germline values: CDR1 MNHEY, CDR2 SVGEGT. This CDR3 contains 17 residues. V shed 10 bases and J shed 3 bases, with 24 bases lying between them. DNA for the CDR3: TGTGCCATAAGAAGGCCACCTCTCAGGGGTCACACCGGGGAGCTGTTTTTT. This codes for CAIRRPPLRGHTGELFF.

This clonotype is a singleton in its sample. The rearrangement uses TRBV28 and TRBJ2-7, with 9 nucleotides matching TRBD1. Germline V gene lookup returns CDR1 MDHEN and CDR2 SYDVKM. The CDR3 is 15 amino acids. With 2 bases clipped from V and 5 bases from J, the junction kept 7 bases outside the gene matches. Written as DNA, the CDR3 is TGTGCCAGCAGTTTACACGGACAGGGGAATAACGAGCAGTACTTC. It encodes CASSLHGQGNNEQYF.

CDR3 sequence (DNA): TGTGCCAGCAGCTTAGCTGCGGGGGAGCCCAACGAGCAGTACTTC. Protein product: CASSLAAGEPNEQYF. The chain links TRBV7-3 to TRBJ2-7; TRBD2 matches at 7 bases. The ends lost 2 bases at V and 5 bases at J; junction bases unmatched: 9. This CDR3 has 15 amino acids. Germline V CDR1 and CDR2: SGHTA, FQGTGA.

There are a few counts of this clonotype. This chain uses TRBV4-3 with TRBJ1-2; tentative D call: TRBD1 (6 bases). This CDR3 region has 15 residues. Germline CDR1 LGHNA, CDR2 YSLEER. V was cut by 0 bases and J by 4 bases, with 12 bases left in between. The CDR3 DNA follows: TGCGCCAGCAGCCAAGACCGTCAGGACAGCTATGGCTACACCTTC. This encodes CASSQDRQDSYGYTF.

This clonotype was seen only a few times. The rearrangement joins TRBV27 to TRBJ1-6; 8 positions agree with TRBD1. Germline V gene sequence: CDR1 MNHEY, CDR2 SMNVEV (reference sequence). V gave up 5 bases and J gave up 5 bases; unmatched junction bases: 11. The CDR3 loop spans 17 amino acids. This CDR3 is CASSPNTGGIHNSPLHF. DNA for the CDR3: TGTGCCAGCAGTCCGAACACAGGGGGGATACATAATTCACCCCTCCACTTT.

This chain links TRBV2 with TRBJ1-2; D gene unclear. The CDR3 has 14 amino acids. Deletions cut 8 bases from V and 1 base from J, with 14 bases between. CDR1 SNHLY and CDR2 FYNNEI come from the germline V gene. The CDR3 DNA is TGTGCCAGCGGACGAAACAGTGTTAACTATGGCTACACCTTC. The encoded protein is CASGRNSVNYGYTF.

This chain uses TRBV3-1 with TRBJ2-4; no clear D. The J call may be wrong; the DNA end is better matched by TRBJ2-7. Germline-derived CDR1 and CDR2 are LGHDT and YNNKEL (reference sequence). The CDR3 loop spans 13 amino acids. The CDR3 reads CASSQVGMNEQYF. In DNA, the CDR3 is TGTGCCAGCAGCCAAGTGGGGATGAACGAGCAGTACTTC.

This clonotype was detected once. The chain uses TRBV20-1 and TRBJ2-1; perhaps TRBD2 as D (6 bases). V was shortened by 0 bases and J by 7 bases, with 13 bases between the two germline ends. CDR3 length: 14 amino acids. Per the germline V gene, CDR1 is DFQATT and CDR2 is SNEGSKA (reference sequence). This CDR3 is CSARDPLASNEQFF. DNA of the CDR3: TGCAGTGCTAGAGATCCCCTAGCGTCGAATGAGCAGTTCTTC.

This clonotype was counted between two and nine times. This chain joins TRBV12-3 or TRBV12-4 and TRBJ2-7; D perhaps matches TRBD1 (5 bases). Trimming removed 2 bases at V and 3 bases at J, with 11 bases between. This CDR3 region has 14 residues. The CDR3 DNA reads TGTGCCAGCAGTTTAATCGGACATAACTACGAGCAGTACTTC. Translating it yields CASSLIGHNYEQYF.

The chain recombines TRBV27 with TRBJ1-3; no reliable D call. Germline-derived CDR1 and CDR2 are MNHEY and SMNVEV (reference sequence). Trimming pared 5 bases from V and 0 bases from J, leaving 8 bases between. The CDR3 is made up of 14 amino acids. The chain's CDR3 is CASSLTHSGNTIYF. Written as DNA, the CDR3 is TGTGCCAGCAGTCTAACCCACTCTGGAAACACCATATATTTT.

This chain uses TRBV12-3 or TRBV12-4 with TRBJ1-2; a weak D match, TRBD1 (5 bases). The CDR3 loop spans 13 amino acids. V lost 7 bases and J lost 8, with 17 bases in between. CDR3 in amino acids: CASKKGPPRGYTF. CDR3 coding DNA: TGTGCCAGCAAGAAGGGGCCGCCTAGGGGCTACACCTTC.

This chain connects TRBV7-9 to TRBJ2-1, with D unresolved. Looked up from germline, CDR1 is SEHNR and CDR2 is FQNEAQ (reference sequence). This CDR3 contains 16 residues. V was trimmed by 0 bases and J by 1 base, leaving 10 bases between them. The CDR3 region has the DNA TGTGCCAGCAGCTTAGCGCAAGCGAGTTCCTACAATGAGCAGTTCTTC. Amino acids: CASSLAQASSYNEQFF.

This clonotype was seen more than once but under ten times. CDR3: CASSSQEAYEQYF. The CDR3 DNA is TGTGCCAGCAGCTCACAGGAGGCCTACGAGCAGTACTTC. The rearrangement links TRBV7-9 to TRBJ2-7; D possibly matches TRBD1 or TRBD2 (5 bases each). Trimming took 4 bases from V and 2 from J, leaving 9 bases between them. The CDR3 extends over 13 amino acids. In germline, CDR1 is SEHNR, CDR2 FQNEAQ (reference sequence).